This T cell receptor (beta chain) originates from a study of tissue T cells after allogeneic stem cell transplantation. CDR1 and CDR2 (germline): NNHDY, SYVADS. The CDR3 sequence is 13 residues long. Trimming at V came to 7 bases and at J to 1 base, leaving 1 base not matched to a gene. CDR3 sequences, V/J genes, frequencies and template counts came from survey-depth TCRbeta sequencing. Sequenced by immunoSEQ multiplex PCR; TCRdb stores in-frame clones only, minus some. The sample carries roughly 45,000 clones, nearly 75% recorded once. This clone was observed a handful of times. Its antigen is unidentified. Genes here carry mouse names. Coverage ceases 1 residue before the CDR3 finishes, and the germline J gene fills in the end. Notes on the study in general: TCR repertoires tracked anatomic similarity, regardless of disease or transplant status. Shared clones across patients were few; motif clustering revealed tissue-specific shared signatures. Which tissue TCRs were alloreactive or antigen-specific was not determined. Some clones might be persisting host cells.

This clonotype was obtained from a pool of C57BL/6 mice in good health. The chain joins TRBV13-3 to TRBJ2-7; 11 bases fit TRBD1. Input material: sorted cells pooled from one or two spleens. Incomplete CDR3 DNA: TGTGCCAGCCGGGACAGGGGGTCCTATGAACAGTAC. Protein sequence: CASRDRGSYEQY. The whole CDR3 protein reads CASRDRGSYEQYF.